This is a list of T cell receptor beta chains from one sample in a study of T cells in Graves' hyperthyroidism and ophthalmopathy. TCRdb reprocessed the multiplex PCR reads via MiXCR and lists one record per CDR3 protein. The data show about 420,000 distinct CDR3 sequences, roughly an eighth seen once. The material sequenced was blood. The receptors were gathered from a woman aged 18-29 years with Graves' hyperthyroidism. Each CDR3 is given with its conserved first and last residue. The order of the fields is J gene, V gene, CDR3 protein.

TRBJ2-1,TRBV11-2,CASSKSRDRGLYNEQFF
TRBJ1-2,TRBV5-4,CAGSGLRDSDTNYGYTF
TRBJ2-7,TRBV10-3,CAISGQGLPYEQYF
TRBJ1-6,TRBV2,CARREGGANSPLHF
TRBJ2-3,TRBV7-9,CASSANFGTFEPDTQYF
TRBJ1-2,TRBV19,CASSPTGTTYGYTF
TRBJ1-6,TRBV6-1,CASSSARGNSPLHF
TRBJ2-1,TRBV5-1,CASSVTGDFYNEQFF
TRBJ1-5,TRBV3-1,CASSQVIEEKLNQPQHF
TRBJ2-2,TRBV5-1,CASSSYINTGELFF
TRBJ2-1,TRBV7-3,CASSFRQGNEQFF
TRBJ2-7,TRBV6-1,CASSLERALSYEQYF
TRBJ1-2,TRBV13,CASSPVSVNYGYTF
TRBJ2-7,TRBV14,CASSRSTGPYEQYF
TRBJ2-1,TRBV12-3/TRBV12-4,CASSLSAVGDEQFF
TRBJ1-6,TRBV30,CAWTANNSPLHF
TRBJ1-1,TRBV6-2/TRBV6-3,CASKWTENTEAFF
TRBJ2-5,TRBV20-1,CSARDSLKETQYF
TRBJ2-1,TRBV7-2,CASSSRTSGSLSYNEQFF
TRBJ2-2,TRBV9,CASRKSGTPDSGELFF
TRBJ2-7,TRBV29-1,CSVETGTGDFEQYF
TRBJ2-3,TRBV4-3,CASSQGFAGTTDTQYF
TRBJ2-5,TRBV19,CASSMYAGVETQYF
TRBJ1-5,TRBV6-5,CASSSTGRSSNQPQHF
TRBJ2-5,TRBV10-3,CAISEFGETQYF
TRBJ1-3,TRBV2,CASSEALRGNTIYF
TRBJ2-1,TRBV6-1,CASSKTGLGYNEQFF
TRBJ2-1,TRBV18,CASSPGQGGNEQFF
TRBJ2-3,TRBV28,CASSFVAGTDTQYF
TRBJ2-7,TRBV5-6,CASSFGREYREQYF
TRBJ2-1,TRBV13,CASSLGVASPYNEQFF
TRBJ2-7,TRBV7-2,CASSSHRGIPSYEQYF
TRBJ2-7,TRBV28,CAGSRPSSSSYEQYF
TRBJ2-5,TRBV7-2,CASSRIDRGETQYF
TRBJ1-1,TRBV19,CASSIGGGEAFF
TRBJ1-1,TRBV9,CASSVGVQWTEAFF
TRBJ2-1,TRBV5-5,CASSFEASGTYNEQFF
TRBJ2-4,TRBV27,CASSLLYRGLENIQYF
TRBJ2-3,TRBV5-1,CARTSGPDTQYF
TRBJ2-5,TRBV15,CATSRDSGRATETQYF
TRBJ2-3,TRBV5-1,CASSLQTSGKGDTQYF
TRBJ1-1,TRBV7-8,CASSQEFKVSWAFF
TRBJ2-3,TRBV5-6,CASSLNFRTDTQYF
TRBJ1-1,TRBV5-1,CASSLARGLDAEAFF
TRBJ2-7,TRBV28,CASSPIYRDRAYEQYF
TRBJ2-5,TRBV2,CASSGSGKETQYF
TRBJ2-3,TRBV19,CASGKREGVADTQYF
TRBJ2-3,TRBV7-3,CASSLTGGLTDTQYF